The 23 T cell receptor beta chains reported below all come from one sample, sequenced in a study of blood T cell repertoires in COVID-19. TCRdb keeps only in-frame clones here, not all; method: immunoSEQ multiplex PCR. The repertoire holds over 65,000 clones, with around 80% as singletons. Material for sequencing was peripheral blood. The receptors here all came from a human donor in a cohort sampled during active COVID-19.

This sequence joins TRBV5-1 and TRBJ2-5; D ambiguous. V was shortened by 5 bases and J by 1 base, with 9 bases between the two germline ends. This CDR3 is 13 amino acids long. Germline lookup yields CDR1 SGHRS and CDR2 YFSETQ. CDR3 protein: CASSSRSQETQYF. CDR3 coding DNA: TGCGCCAGCAGTAGCAGATCCCAAGAGACCCAGTACTTC.

In this sample, this clone turned up a few times. The chain uses TRBV4-1 and TRBJ2-7; 7 bases line up with TRBD1. V lost 3 bases, J lost 2 bases, and 7 bases stayed unmatched. The CDR3 covers 15 residues. Germline lookup yields CDR1 MGHRA and CDR2 YSYEKL. The CDR3 DNA is TGCGCCAGCAGCCAGTCGGGACAGCTAACCTACGAGCAGTACTTC. It is translated as CASSQSGQLTYEQYF.

This chain links TRBV7-9 with TRBJ2-3, with TRBD1 matching over 10 bases. This CDR3 has 17 amino acids. CDR1 SEHNR and CDR2 FQNEAQ come from the germline V gene (reference sequence). After removal of 4 bases from V and 6 bases from J, the junction contained 13 bases not matched to a gene. CDR3 sequence reads: CASSSNPWDRGSDTQYF. The CDR3 coding sequence is TGTGCCAGCAGCTCTAATCCCTGGGACAGGGGTTCGGATACGCAGTATTTT.

In its sample, this clone was seen a few times. The rearrangement joins TRBV4-3 to TRBJ2-7; 15 bases line up with TRBD2. Germline assignment: CDR1 LGHNA and CDR2 YSLEER. The CDR3 has 19 residues. Germline trimming cut 0 bases from V and 3 bases from J; bases unmatched to any gene: 9. As DNA, the CDR3 is TGCGCCAGCAGCCAAGAATGGGGACTAGCGGGAGGTCGGGACTACGAGCAGTACTTC. This translates into CASSQEWGLAGGRDYEQYF.

This clone occurred a few times. This CDR3 reads CASNPGLRGQPQHF. The CDR3 nucleotides are TGTGCCAGTAACCCAGGACTTCGGGGTCAGCCCCAGCATTTT. The chain carries TRBV19 and TRBJ1-5; no clear D. The CDR3 extends over 14 amino acids. Germline V gene sequence: CDR1 LNHDA, CDR2 SQIVND (reference sequence). V was cut by 7 bases and J by 6 bases, with 16 bases left in between. Full variable domain (rest looked up from reference TRBV19 and TRBJ1-5): DGGITQSPKYLFRKEGQNVTLSCEQNLNHDAMYWYRQDPGQGLRLIYYSQIVNDFQKGDIAEGYSVSREKKESFPLTVTSAQKNPTAFYLCASNPGLRGQPQHFGDGTRLSIL.

The chain has TRBV28 and TRBJ2-5; 8 bases are shared with TRBD2. Germline assignment: CDR1 MDHEN and CDR2 SYDVKM. Unmatched junction bases numbered 13, after V lost 5 bases and J lost 5 bases. CDR3 length: 16 residues. DNA for the CDR3: TGTGCCAGCAGTGGTTCAACCAGCGGGAGTGCGGAGACCCAGTACTTC. The encoded protein is CASSGSTSGSAETQYF.

This chain uses TRBV30 with TRBJ2-7, with TRBD2 matching over 7 bases. The CDR3 length is 14 residues. Trimming removed 5 bases from V and 3 bases from J; junction bases left unmatched: 10. Germline CDR1 GTSNPN, CDR2 SVGIG (reference sequence). CDR3 region: CAWGREAGRYEQYF. The CDR3 DNA follows: TGTGCCTGGGGGAGGGAAGCGGGACGCTACGAGCAGTACTTC.

V usage is TRBV19 and J usage is TRBJ2-3; D might be TRBD1 (6 bases). Trimming took off 8 bases at V and 0 bases at J, with 24 bases between the two ends. Per the germline V gene, CDR1 is LNHDA and CDR2 is SQIVND (reference sequence). CDR3 length: 18 residues. The CDR3: CASRPGEAVKSSTDTQYF. The CDR3 DNA is TGTGCCAGTCGACCAGGGGAAGCGGTTAAGAGTAGCACAGATACGCAGTATTTT.

This clone was detected many times. The chain recombines TRBV7-9 with TRBJ2-7; 7 bases map to TRBD2. This CDR3 contains 12 residues. The J segment lost 6 bases and the V segment lost 4 bases, leaving 3 bases of the junction unmatched. In germline, CDR1 is SEHNR, CDR2 FQNEAQ (reference sequence). The CDR3 reads CASSSGRGEQYF. The CDR3 nucleotides are TGTGCCAGCAGCTCAGGGAGGGGCGAGCAGTACTTC.

The V and J genes are TRBV4-3 and TRBJ1-1; 7 nucleotides line up with TRBD1. The CDR3 loop spans 15 amino acids. The ends lost 2 bases at V and 3 bases at J; junction bases unmatched: 6. Germline CDR1 is LGHNA and CDR2 is YSLEER. The CDR3: CASSQFSGGYTEAFF. The CDR3 nucleotides read TGCGCCAGCAGCCAATTTTCAGGGGGATACACTGAAGCTTTCTTT.

This clone showed up just once. The chain has TRBV11-2 and TRBJ2-3; 14 bases fit TRBD2. Germline V lookup: CDR1 SGHAT, CDR2 FQNNGV. The J segment lost 2 bases and the V segment lost 6 bases, leaving 7 bases of the junction unmatched. CDR3 length: 17 residues. CDR3: CASSPGTSGSDTDTQYF. CDR3 nucleotides: TGTGCCAGCAGTCCTGGGACTAGCGGGAGTGACACAGATACGCAGTATTTT.

This chain uses TRBV20-1 with TRBJ2-7, with unresolved D. V was trimmed by 3 bases and J by 0 bases, leaving 12 bases between them. The germline V gene has CDR1 DFQATT and CDR2 SNEGSKA (reference sequence). The CDR3 extends over 14 amino acids. CDR3 DNA: TGCAGTGCTAGTGACGCGGTTACCTCCTACGAGCAGTACTTC. Its protein product is CSASDAVTSYEQYF.

This rearrangement joins TRBV2 to TRBJ2-1; TRBD1 agrees at 7 bases. This CDR3 region has 14 residues. V lost 7 bases, J lost 0 bases, and 3 bases stayed unmatched. Germline lookup yields CDR1 SNHLY and CDR2 FYNNEI. This chain's CDR3 is CASTRDSSYNEQFF. CDR3 nucleotide sequence: TGTGCCAGCACCCGGGACAGCTCCTACAATGAGCAGTTCTTC.

The chain links TRBV7-9 to TRBJ1-4; TRBD1 matches 10 bases. Germline values: CDR1 SEHNR, CDR2 FQNEAQ (reference sequence). V was clipped by 4 bases and J by 7 bases; unmatched bases: 6. This CDR3 is 15 amino acids long. The CDR3 DNA follows: TGTGCCAGCAGCTGGGGACAGGGGTTTCGTGAAAAACTGTTTTTT. This codes for CASSWGQGFREKLFF.

The chain links TRBV12-3 or TRBV12-4 to TRBJ2-3; a weak D match, TRBD1 (6 bases). V was shortened by 1 base and J by 5 bases, with 7 bases between the two germline ends. The CDR3 runs 13 residues. The CDR3 nucleotides are TGTGCCAGCAGTTTAGTACAGGGAGATACGCAGTATTTT. Its translation is CASSLVQGDTQYF.

This clone appeared once. V gene TRBV2 combines with J gene TRBJ2-1; TRBD2 might be the D (5 bases). Germline CDR1 is SNHLY and CDR2 is FYNNEI. There are 12 residues in the CDR3. Between the trimmed V and J ends, which lost 11 bases and 13 bases, there was a span of 21 bases. CDR3 in DNA: TGTGCCGGAGGCAGAACCCCGTCGGAACAGTTCTTC. This encodes CAGGRTPSEQFF.

The table lists this clone with a count of one. The chain joins TRBV27 to TRBJ2-3, with 8 bases that match TRBD2. V shed 6 bases, J shed 6 bases, and the junction held 11 bases outside the gene matches. This CDR3 comprises 15 residues. Germline CDR1 and CDR2: MNHEY and SMNVEV (reference sequence). CDR3 bases: TGTGCCAGCAGGGTAACTAGCGGTATGGGGGATACGCAGTATTTT. Its protein product is CASRVTSGMGDTQYF.

This clone has just a few counts. The chain is built from TRBV4-1 and TRBJ1-1; 8 nucleotides match TRBD1. The CDR3 runs to 16 residues. V lost 1 base and J lost 6; bases outside the gene matches: 10. CDR1 and CDR2 from the germline V gene are MGHRA and YSYEKL. In nucleotides, the CDR3 is TGCGCCAGCAGCCAAGTAGGGGCAGGGGGCAGATCTGAAGCTTTCTTT. Its translation: CASSQVGAGGRSEAFF.

V and J are TRBV6-6 and TRBJ1-1; no clear D gene. The germline CDR1 and CDR2 sequences are MNHNY and SVGAGI (reference sequence). There are 13 residues in the CDR3. Between the trimmed V and J ends, which lost 6 bases and 3 bases, there was a span of 11 bases. CDR3 nucleotide sequence: TGTGCCAGCAGAACGGGGTTGGACACTGAAGCTTTCTTT. This codes for CASRTGLDTEAFF.

This clone was detected a few times. The rearrangement uses TRBV27 and TRBJ2-1; D possibly corresponds to TRBD2 (6 bases). There are 14 residues in the CDR3. The germline CDR1 and CDR2 sequences are MNHEY and SMNVEV (reference sequence). The ends were cut back, 4 bases at V and 9 bases at J, with 16 bases in the middle. The CDR3 reads CASSSGVGGGEQFF. CDR3 nucleotides: TGTGCCAGCAGTTCGGGGGTGGGCGGAGGTGAGCAGTTCTTC.

The chain uses TRBV19 and TRBJ2-2; D remains unclear. Germline V gives CDR1 LNHDA, CDR2 SQIVND (reference sequence). V was cut by 3 bases and J by 1 base, with 18 bases left in between. The CDR3 sequence is 18 residues long. The CDR3 nucleotides are TGTGCCAGTAGTATTTTATTTTCTGCGGTGAAGAACACCGGGGAGCTGTTTTTT. Translation gives CASSILFSAVKNTGELFF.

The DNA of the CDR3 is TGTGCCAGCAGTGTACAGGGGGCCGTTTACGAGCAGTACTTC. It is translated as CASSVQGAVYEQYF. The rearrangement joins TRBV28 to TRBJ2-7; 9 bases are a match to TRBD1. The germline gives CDR1 MDHEN, CDR2 SYDVKM. The CDR3 loop spans 14 amino acids. J gave up 4 bases and V 5 bases, and 6 bases lay outside the gene matches.

The chain recombines TRBV5-1 with TRBJ2-3; 12 bases are shared with TRBD2. Losses at the gene ends were 3 bases for V and 6 bases for J; bases not matched to a gene: 5. Germline values: CDR1 SGHRS, CDR2 YFSETQ. There are 15 residues in the CDR3. CDR3 bases: TGCGCCAGCAGCTCCGCACTAGCGGGAGGTGATACGCAGTATTTT. Protein sequence: CASSSALAGGDTQYF.